One and the same sample provided the 27 T cell receptor beta chains below, sequenced in a study of a mutant IDH1 vaccine in newly diagnosed glioma. These receptors have no identified antigens. Time point denoted: week 47, end of study. Vaccination comprised doses that each held 300 ug of mutant IDH1 20-mer peptide, plus topical imiquimod. TCRdb's copy holds only in-frame clones and misses some; the assay was immunoSEQ multiplex PCR. This table holds approximately 84,000 clones, approximately 78% found once. Sample: PBMCs, taken from a glioma patient whose treatment included an IDH1 peptide vaccine. The receptors originated from a man aged 35 to 55 with glioma.

V is TRBV6-1 and J is TRBJ2-5; D possibly matches TRBD1 or TRBD2 (5 bases each). Germline assignment: CDR1 MNHNS and CDR2 SASEGT. CDR3 length: 15 residues. V dropped 7 bases and J dropped 7 bases, with 22 bases sitting between them. CDR3 bases: TGTGCCAGCAACCCCGGGACGCGCGTCCCGGGGACCCAGTACTTC. It translates to CASNPGTRVPGTQYF.

The genes are TRBV6-1 and TRBJ2-7; TRBD2 is a possible D gene (5 bases). The CDR3 runs 12 residues. Between the trimmed V and J ends, which lost 7 bases and 2 bases, there was a span of 9 bases. CDR1 and CDR2 (germline): MNHNS, SASEGT. CDR3 sequence: CASTSLAYEQYF. CDR3 nucleotides: TGTGCCAGCACTTCACTAGCCTACGAGCAGTACTTC.

The CDR3 protein is CASSQDGGTGLFF. The DNA of the CDR3 is TGCGCCAGCAGCCAAGATGGAGGGACAGGGTTGTTCTTC. The chain combines TRBV4-3 with TRBJ2-1; 9 bases line up with TRBD1. The CDR3 runs to 13 residues. Losses at the gene ends were 0 bases for V and 15 bases for J; bases not matched to a gene: 6. Germline CDR1 is LGHNA and CDR2 is YSLEER.

The genes are TRBV5-1 and TRBJ2-3; D may be TRBD2 (6 bases). This CDR3 is built from 13 residues. Trimming removed 3 bases at V and 5 bases at J, with 10 bases between. The germline CDR1 and CDR2 sequences are SGHRS and YFSETQ. The CDR3 protein is CASSYPRGDTQYF. The CDR3 DNA sequence: TGCGCCAGCAGCTACCCGCGGGGAGATACGCAGTATTTT.

The J gene is TRBJ1-5, the V gene TRBV14, with unresolved D. CDR1 is SGHDN and CDR2 is FVKESK in the germline V gene. V shed 3 bases and J shed 5 bases, with 5 bases lying between them. The CDR3 spans 12 residues. The CDR3 sequence is CASSHTDQPQHF. CDR3 sequence (DNA): TGTGCCAGCAGCCACACAGATCAGCCCCAGCATTTT. Looking up the rest from reference TRBV14 and TRBJ1-5 gives the full variable domain: EAGVTQFPSHSVIEKGQTVTLRCDPISGHDNLYWYRRVMGKEIKFLLHFVKESKQDESGMPNNRFLAERTGGTYSTLKVQPAELEDSGVYFCASSHTDQPQHFGDGTRLSIL.

This chain uses TRBV7-8 with TRBJ2-5; TRBD1 is a possible D gene (6 bases). The CDR3 has 16 residues. From germline, CDR1 is SGHVS and CDR2 FQNEAQ. The V and J ends lost 5 bases and 1 base respectively, with 17 bases between them. The CDR3 DNA follows: TGTGCCAGCAGCCCTCTCGTCCGGGACACCCAAGAGACCCAGTACTTC. Residues: CASSPLVRDTQETQYF.

The genes are TRBV6-4 and TRBJ1-2; D might be TRBD1 (5 bases). Germline values: CDR1 MRHNA, CDR2 SNTAGT. The V and J ends lost 5 bases and 2 bases respectively, with 12 bases between them. The CDR3 spans 14 residues. CDR3 in amino acids: CASSPEQGNYGYTF. The CDR3 coding sequence is TGTGCCAGCAGTCCCGAGCAGGGAAACTATGGCTACACCTTC.

This chain uses TRBV18 with TRBJ2-7, with D unclear. The CDR3 runs to 14 residues. Per the germline V gene, CDR1 is KGHSH and CDR2 is LQKENI. Trimming cost V 0 bases and J 6 bases, with 12 bases left between them. The CDR3: CASSPPGSPLEQYF. CDR3 in DNA: TGTGCCAGCTCACCACCCGGTTCCCCCCTCGAGCAGTACTTC.

A few counts support this clone. This chain joins TRBV5-6 and TRBJ1-5, with D tentatively TRBD1 (5 bases). Between the trimmed V and J ends, which lost 1 base and 4 bases, there was a span of 12 bases. There are 15 residues in the CDR3. Germline V lookup: CDR1 SGHDT, CDR2 YYEEEE. The CDR3 loop is CASSLRQGGNQPQHF. DNA of the CDR3: TGTGCCAGCAGCTTGAGGCAGGGTGGTAATCAGCCCCAGCATTTT.

The chain employs TRBV4-3 and TRBJ2-1; 8 nucleotides line up with TRBD2. The CDR3 runs to 15 residues. The ends lost 1 base at V and 5 bases at J; junction bases unmatched: 4. CDR1 LGHNA and CDR2 YSLEER come from the germline V gene. The CDR3 sequence: CASSQVAGPNNEQFF. In DNA form, the CDR3 reads TGCGCCAGCAGCCAAGTAGCGGGGCCGAACAATGAGCAGTTCTTC.

V and J are TRBV6-1 and TRBJ1-6, with 7 bases fitting TRBD1. V shed 4 bases and J 5 bases; nucleotides not matched to a gene: 8. Germline loops: CDR1 MNHNS, CDR2 SASEGT. The CDR3 is made up of 16 amino acids. The CDR3 region is CASSATGAPNNSPLHF. The CDR3 DNA follows: TGTGCCAGCAGTGCCACAGGGGCCCCTAATAATTCACCCCTCCACTTT.

The chain couples TRBV30 to TRBJ1-1, with TRBD1 matching 7 bases. Per the germline V gene, CDR1 is GTSNPN and CDR2 is SVGIG (reference sequence). CDR3 length equals 16 residues. Trimming at V came to 4 bases and at J to 2 bases, leaving 13 bases not matched to a gene. The CDR3 here is CAWTTGRTGGNTEAFF. The CDR3 region has the DNA TGTGCCTGGACCACAGGGAGGACAGGTGGAAACACTGAAGCTTTCTTT.

The genes are TRBV5-5 and TRBJ1-1, with TRBD1 identical over 8 bases. Germline loops: CDR1 SGHKS, CDR2 YYEKEE (reference sequence). V was pared by 4 bases and J by 6 bases, with 8 bases of the junction left unmatched. The CDR3 extends over 14 amino acids. The CDR3 region is CASSLDRGFAEAFF. In DNA form, the CDR3 reads TGTGCCAGCAGCCTTGACAGGGGATTCGCTGAAGCTTTCTTT.

The V gene is TRBV7-8, the J gene TRBJ2-5, with 11 bases aligning to TRBD2. The CDR3 is 16 residues long. Looked up from germline, CDR1 is SGHVS and CDR2 is FQNEAQ. With V trimmed by 1 base and J by 7 bases, 8 bases remained unmatched. The DNA for the CDR3 is TGTGCCAGCAGCTTAGTACTAGCGGGGGCCTGGGGGACCCAGTACTTC. Residues: CASSLVLAGAWGTQYF.

The V call is TRBV7-6, the J call TRBJ2-7; 9 bases are a match to TRBD1. V gave up 4 bases and J gave up 4 bases; unmatched junction bases: 14. Germline CDR1 SGHVS, CDR2 FNYEAQ. This CDR3 has 17 residues. CDR3 protein: CASSSHPPRTGAYEQYF. CDR3 coding DNA: TGTGCCAGCAGCTCCCACCCACCTAGGACAGGGGCATACGAGCAGTACTTC.

The gene calls are TRBV29-1 and TRBJ2-7, with a possible D match to TRBD1 (5 bases). The CDR3 is made up of 13 amino acids. The germline V gene encodes CDR1 SQVTM and CDR2 ANQGSEA. Trimming took 1 base from V and 5 from J, leaving 12 bases between them. CDR3 nucleotide sequence: TGCAGCGTTGAAGGGACACTCAAGGACGAGCAGTACTTC. Encoded protein: CSVEGTLKDEQYF.

The rearrangement uses TRBV6-6 and TRBJ2-7, with 9 nucleotides matching TRBD2. V lost 5 bases to trimming and J lost 5 bases; unmatched junction nucleotides: 10. This CDR3 region has 15 residues. Per germline, CDR1 MNHNY and CDR2 SVGAGI (reference sequence). The CDR3 DNA is TGTGCCAGCAGTCTCTTTCGCGGGAGGGGCGACGAGCAGTACTTC. Its protein product is CASSLFRGRGDEQYF.

The chain joins TRBV30 to TRBJ2-7; 10 positions match TRBD1. With V trimmed by 1 base and J by 4 bases, 1 base remained unmatched. Germline assignment: CDR1 GTSNPN and CDR2 SVGIG (reference sequence). The CDR3 runs 13 residues. CDR3 in DNA: TGTGCCTGGAGTGGGACAGGGGGTTACGAGCAGTACTTC. Its translation is CAWSGTGGYEQYF.

The chain employs TRBV19 and TRBJ2-3; D tentatively reads TRBD1 or TRBD2 (5 bases each). The CDR3 is made up of 13 amino acids. Trimming stripped 8 bases from V and 4 bases from J, with 13 bases between. Germline V gene sequence: CDR1 LNHDA, CDR2 SQIVND (reference sequence). DNA of the CDR3: TGTGCCAGTTCCGGGACGGAGGCAGATACGCAGTATTTT. This sequence encodes CASSGTEADTQYF. The full variable domain, completed using reference TRBV19 and TRBJ2-3, is DGGITQSPKYLFRKEGQNVTLSCEQNLNHDAMYWYRQDPGQGLRLIYYSQIVNDFQKGDIAEGYSVSREKKESFPLTVTSAQKNPTAFYLCASSGTEADTQYFGPGTRLTVL.

The CDR3 DNA reads TGCAGCGCGAGGGGGGCCCTCTACGAGCAGTACTTC. Its translation is CSARGALYEQYF. V is TRBV29-1 and J is TRBJ2-7; D could derive from TRBD1 or TRBD2 (6 bases each). V lost 7 bases and J 3 bases, leaving 13 bases between the germline ends. Germline CDR1 reads SQVTM; CDR2 reads ANQGSEA. The CDR3 has 12 amino acids.

V usage is TRBV28 and J usage is TRBJ2-1, with D maybe TRBD1 (6 bases). Germline values: CDR1 MDHEN, CDR2 SYDVKM. Trimming cost V 5 bases and J 3 bases, with 14 bases left between them. The CDR3 has 15 residues. CDR3: CASSTARRGYNEQFF. The DNA of the CDR3 is TGTGCCAGCAGTACCGCCCGCAGGGGCTACAATGAGCAGTTCTTC.

This clone was recorded once. J is TRBJ2-7 and V is TRBV7-9, with 7 bases lining up with TRBD2. The germline CDR1 and CDR2 sequences are SEHNR and FQNEAQ (reference sequence). CDR3 length: 13 amino acids. J was trimmed by 5 bases and V by 4 bases; bases with no gene match: 5. This CDR3 reads CASSWAGDHEQYF. The CDR3 DNA follows: TGTGCCAGCAGCTGGGCGGGAGACCACGAGCAGTACTTC.

The chain couples TRBV10-3 to TRBJ1-3; TRBD1 might be the D (6 bases). Germline V gene sequence: CDR1 ENHRY, CDR2 SYGVKD. The CDR3 consists of 15 residues. V lost 2 bases, J lost 2 bases, and 10 bases lay in between. CDR3 coding DNA: TGTGCCATCAGTGAGCCCGGGGGCCCTGGAAACACCATATATTTT. This codes for CAISEPGGPGNTIYF.

A single count supports this clone. This chain uses TRBV15 with TRBJ2-7; TRBD1 matches at 11 bases. The CDR3 totals 17 residues. The V gene's germline CDR1 is LNHNV and CDR2 YYDKDF (reference sequence). Trimming took 5 bases from V and 6 from J; bases not matched to a gene: 15. In nucleotides, the CDR3 is TGTGCCACCAGCCGCCGGGACAGGGGGGAGTGGATACGCGAGCAGTACTTC. Translation: CATSRRDRGEWIREQYF.

The chain carries TRBV5-4 and TRBJ2-1; TRBD1 aligns across 12 bases. The CDR3 covers 16 residues. The V segment lost 4 bases and the J segment 7 bases; nucleotides outside the gene matches: 9. Germline V gene sequence: CDR1 SGHNT, CDR2 YYREEE (reference sequence). CDR3 nucleotide sequence: TGTGCCAGCAGCCCGGGAGGGACAGGGGGCTTAAATGAGCAGTTCTTC. It translates to CASSPGGTGGLNEQFF.

The chain joins TRBV4-2 to TRBJ2-3; possibly TRBD1 or TRBD2 for D (5 bases each). The germline V gene encodes CDR1 LGHNA and CDR2 YNFKEQ. Trimming stripped 4 bases from V and 0 bases from J, with 14 bases between. The CDR3 is 16 amino acids. CDR3 sequence reads: CASSPTVGASTDTQYF. The CDR3 nucleotides are TGTGCCAGCAGCCCCACGGTCGGGGCAAGCACAGATACGCAGTATTTT.

In this sample, this clone turned up once. The chain is built from TRBV10-3 and TRBJ1-3; 10 nucleotides line up with TRBD1. The ends lost 6 bases at V and 7 bases at J; junction bases unmatched: 6. The CDR3 has 14 amino acids. Looked up from germline, CDR1 is ENHRY and CDR2 is SYGVKD. The CDR3 reads CAISAGQGGNTIYF. Here the CDR3 DNA reads TGTGCCATCAGCGCCGGACAGGGGGGGAACACCATATATTTT.